The TCR beta chain under discussion was sequenced for a study of persistence of HIV-infected CD4 T cells. Concerning this clone: What it recognizes is unknown.

Germline loops: CDR1 SGHNT, CDR2 YENEEA. This CDR3 is 14 amino acids long. Deletions cut 5 bases from V and 7 bases from J, with 15 bases between. This nonspecific control used anti-CD3/anti-CD28 bead stimulation of CD4+ T cells. Sorting of responding CD4+ T cells relied on upregulated CD40 ligand together with CD69. Sequencing used immunoSEQ version 4 in survey mode. TCRdb keeps only in-frame clones here, not all; method: immunoSEQ multiplex PCR. The sample has roughly 45,000 clones, about 90% seen once. This TCR was recovered from an adult man with HIV who was CMV-seropositive. Specimen: CD4+ T cells sorted from PBMCs after approximately 20-hour stimulation, collected from a patient who received antiretroviral therapy. The V gene is TRBV11-3, the J gene TRBJ1-3, with unresolved D. Here the CDR3 DNA reads TGTGCCAGCAGCCCGGCCCATCCGGGGAACACCATATATTTT. This gives the protein CASSPAHPGNTIYF.